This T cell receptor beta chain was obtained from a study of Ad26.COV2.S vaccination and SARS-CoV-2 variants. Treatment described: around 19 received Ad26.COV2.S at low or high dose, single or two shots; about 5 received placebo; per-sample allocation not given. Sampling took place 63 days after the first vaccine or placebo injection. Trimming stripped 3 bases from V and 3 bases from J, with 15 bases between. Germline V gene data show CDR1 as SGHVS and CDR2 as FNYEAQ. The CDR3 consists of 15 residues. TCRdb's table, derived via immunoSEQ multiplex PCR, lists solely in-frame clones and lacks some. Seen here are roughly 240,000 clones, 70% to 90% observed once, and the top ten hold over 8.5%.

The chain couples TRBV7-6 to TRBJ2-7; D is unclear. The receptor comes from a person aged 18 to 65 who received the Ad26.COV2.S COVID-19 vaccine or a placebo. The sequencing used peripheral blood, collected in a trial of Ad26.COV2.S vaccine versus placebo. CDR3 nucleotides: TGTGCCAGCAGCTTGCAAGGTGTAACATACTACGAGCAGTACTTC. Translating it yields CASSLQGVTYYEQYF.